The present entry profiles one TCR beta chain with its context. Its antigen is undetermined. The germline gives CDR1 LGHNA, CDR2 YNFKEQ. The CDR3 extends over 16 amino acids. Trimming took off 0 bases at V and 5 bases at J, with 16 bases between the two ends. Donors consisted of healthy bone marrow donors. This sample is drawn from a study of cytomegalovirus exposure and HLA in healthy donors. For the study at large: Around 76% of several hundred genotyped donors fell in the Caucasian-associated ancestry cluster. Study observations and caveats: Beyond CMV serostatus, there was no information to go on about immune exposure. Cytomegalovirus-associated TCR beta chains were listed, numbering roughly 150.

Amplification used 60 Vbeta primers and 13 Jbeta primers. Sequenced by immunoSEQ multiplex PCR; TCRdb stores in-frame clones only, minus some. The table shows more than 100,000 clones, with 50% to 75% occurring only once. Sequencing used PBMCs. V gene TRBV4-2 combines with J gene TRBJ2-5, with a possible D match to TRBD2 (7 bases). The source is a woman aged 40 to 50 in good health and CMV-seronegative. This chain's CDR3 is CASSQEKPRGRETQYF. The CDR3 nucleotides are TGTGCCAGCAGCCAAGAAAAGCCGCGGGGGCGGGAGACCCAGTACTTC.